This entry concerns a single TCR beta chain. This sample is part of a study of control samples from healthy donors and cancer patients. CDR3 length equals 14 residues. The ends were cut back, 10 bases at V and 0 bases at J, with 13 bases in the middle. The V gene's germline CDR1 is LNHDA and CDR2 SQIVND (reference sequence). The assay was immunoSEQ multiplex PCR, and TCRdb's table has in-frame clones only and misses some. This sample has 160,000 or so clones, with approximately 94% found just once. The sample consisted of PBMCs. This chain links TRBV19 with TRBJ2-1; TRBD1 might be the D (5 bases). This TCR derives from a man in his 60s with colorectal cancer. DNA of the CDR3: TGTGCCACCGGGCAGGGTAGCTCCTACAATGAGCAGTTCTTC. Translation gives CATGQGSSYNEQFF.